The 32 T cell receptor beta chains presented below share a single source sample, sequenced in a study of blood T cell repertoires in COVID-19. Sequencing was performed with immunoSEQ multiplex PCR; in TCRdb, only in-frame clones are kept and a portion is missing. The table includes about 150,000 clones, roughly 87% detected once. Sequencing was carried out using peripheral blood. The source is a woman between 50 and 59 years old with acute or convalescent COVID-19.

The rearrangement uses TRBV19 and TRBJ2-5; TRBD1 aligns across 7 bases. This CDR3 is built from 15 residues. J lost 1 base, V lost 5 bases, and 7 bases had no gene match. Germline V gives CDR1 LNHDA, CDR2 SQIVND (reference sequence). The CDR3 sequence is CASSSRGQFQETQYF. For the CDR3, the DNA is TGTGCCAGTAGTTCAAGGGGACAGTTCCAAGAGACCCAGTACTTC.

The chain carries TRBV6-5 and TRBJ2-7; 9 positions agree with TRBD1. The CDR3 length is 14 residues. Germline V CDR1 and CDR2: MNHEY, SVGAGI. Trimming at V came to 8 bases and at J to 6 bases, leaving 11 bases not matched to a gene. This chain's CDR3 is CASLSGTGLAEQYF. CDR3 DNA sequence: TGTGCCAGCCTATCCGGGACAGGGCTTGCCGAGCAGTACTTC.

The chain is built from TRBV5-1 and TRBJ1-1; 8 bases match TRBD1. CDR1 is SGHRS, CDR2 YFSETQ, per germline. The CDR3 has 15 amino acids. Germline trimming cut 0 bases from V and 6 bases from J; bases unmatched to any gene: 7. CDR3 region: CASSLGQGAFAEAFF. Here the CDR3 DNA reads TGCGCCAGCAGCTTGGGGCAGGGGGCGTTCGCTGAAGCTTTCTTT.

The CDR3 is CASSEDRGMDEKLFF. CDR3 in DNA: TGCGCCAGCAGTGAGGACAGGGGGATGGATGAAAAACTGTTTTTT. This chain joins TRBV10-2 and TRBJ1-4, with 9 bases matching TRBD1. Germline assignment: CDR1 WSHSY and CDR2 SAAADI. Losses at the gene ends were 2 bases for V and 6 bases for J; bases not matched to a gene: 4. This CDR3 is built from 15 residues.

J is TRBJ1-2 and V is TRBV6-5; 9 bases match TRBD1. The CDR3 runs to 12 residues. The V gene end was trimmed by 7 bases and the J gene end by 8 bases; junction bases not matched to a gene: 5. Germline V CDR1 and CDR2: MNHEY, SVGAGI. The DNA for the CDR3 is TGTGCCAGCACCCGACAGGGGGGGGGCTACACCTTC. It specifies CASTRQGGGYTF.

CDR3 protein: CASSLGGGQGVNEKLFF. As DNA, the CDR3 is TGTGCCAGCAGCTTAGGAGGAGGGCAAGGGGTTAATGAAAAACTGTTTTTT. The V and J genes are TRBV7-9 and TRBJ1-4; possible D gene TRBD1, 5 bases. Per germline, CDR1 SEHNR and CDR2 FQNEAQ (reference sequence). CDR3 length: 17 residues. Trimming cost V 1 base and J 4 bases, with 16 bases left between them.

This clone was counted between two and nine times. The J gene is TRBJ2-7, the V gene TRBV7-9, with D possibly being TRBD1 (6 bases). Germline CDR1 is SEHNR and CDR2 is FQNEAQ (reference sequence). Between the trimmed V and J ends, which lost 5 bases and 6 bases, there was a span of 17 bases. The CDR3 has 14 residues. CDR3 coding DNA: TGTGCCAGCAGCCCTGACAGGAATCCCCTCGAGCAGTACTTC. Protein sequence: CASSPDRNPLEQYF.

The rearrangement links TRBV13 to TRBJ2-2; 11 bases are a match to TRBD2. The CDR3 is made up of 17 amino acids. V was clipped by 5 bases and J by 5 bases; unmatched bases: 10. Germline loops: CDR1 PRHDT, CDR2 FYEKMQ (reference sequence). CDR3 sequence (DNA): TGTGCCAGCAGCCATCAAATCCCTAGCGGGGGGACCGGGGAGCTGTTTTTT. Its translation is CASSHQIPSGGTGELFF.

The V and J genes are TRBV5-1 and TRBJ1-2, with D possibly matching TRBD1 (5 bases). Germline lookup yields CDR1 SGHRS and CDR2 YFSETQ. The CDR3 consists of 16 residues. Trimming cost V 6 bases and J 0 bases, with 18 bases left between them. The CDR3 reads CASTQGTEGANYGYTF. The CDR3 DNA reads TGCGCCAGCACCCAAGGGACGGAGGGAGCTAACTATGGCTACACCTTC. The whole variable domain, remainder taken from reference TRBV5-1 and TRBJ1-2, is KAGVTQTPRYLIKTRGQQVTLSCSPISGHRSVSWYQQTPGQGLQFLFEYFSETQRNKGNFPGRFSGRQFSNSRSEMNVSTLELGDSALYLCASTQGTEGANYGYTFGSGTRLTVV.

V and J are TRBV25-1 and TRBJ2-5; tentatively, D is TRBD2 (6 bases). The CDR3 totals 14 residues. Germline V gene sequence: CDR1 MGHDK, CDR2 SYGVNS. Trimming left V 6 bases short and J 0 bases short, with 11 bases between. CDR3: CASRGWGDQETQYF. In nucleotides, the CDR3 is TGTGCCAGCAGGGGGTGGGGGGACCAAGAGACCCAGTACTTC.

The chain links TRBV27 to TRBJ2-7; unclear D gene. The CDR3 runs 13 residues. V was shortened by 4 bases and J by 2 bases, with 9 bases between the two germline ends. The germline V gene has CDR1 MNHEY and CDR2 SMNVEV (reference sequence). The CDR3 bases are TGTGCCAGCAGTTGGGCCGCCACCTACGAGCAGTACTTC. Translation gives CASSWAATYEQYF.

The gene calls are TRBV7-6 and TRBJ1-1, with 8 nucleotides matching TRBD1. The CDR3 extends over 16 amino acids. Germline CDR1 is SGHVS and CDR2 is FNYEAQ. The junction had 6 bases not matched to a gene; V was cut back by 1 base and J by 2 bases. The CDR3: CASSLERQGLNTEAFF. The DNA for the CDR3 is TGTGCCAGCAGCTTAGAACGACAGGGGCTTAACACTGAAGCTTTCTTT.

V usage is TRBV10-1 and J usage is TRBJ2-5; D unclear. The CDR3 covers 16 residues. Trimming took 4 bases from V and 1 from J, leaving 16 bases between them. Germline values: CDR1 WNHNN, CDR2 SYGVQD (reference sequence). The CDR3 loop is CASSARSVGSQETQYF. CDR3 nucleotide sequence: TGCGCCAGCAGTGCCCGTTCGGTGGGCTCCCAAGAGACCCAGTACTTC.

This clone appeared a single time. DNA for the CDR3: TGTGCCAGCAAGGGACATGGCGACTATGGCTACACCTTC. The encoded protein is CASKGHGDYGYTF. The V and J genes are TRBV12-3 or TRBV12-4 and TRBJ1-2, with a possible D match to TRBD1 (6 bases). CDR3 length: 13 residues. Trimming took 7 bases from V and 3 from J, leaving 12 bases between them.

CDR3 region: CASSDSLTETQPQHF. The CDR3 nucleotides are TGTGCCAGTAGTGACAGTCTCACCGAGACTCAGCCCCAGCATTTT. The gene calls are TRBV19 and TRBJ1-5, with D possibly TRBD1 on 5 matching bases. Germline V gene lookup returns CDR1 LNHDA and CDR2 SQIVND (reference sequence). The V gene lost 5 bases and the J gene lost 6 bases, with 17 bases spanning the gap. CDR3 size: 15 residues.

The chain joins TRBV4-2 to TRBJ2-7; 9 bases map to TRBD1. The V gene's germline CDR1 is LGHNA and CDR2 YNFKEQ. The V gene end was trimmed by 4 bases and the J gene end by 5 bases; junction bases not matched to a gene: 9. CDR3 length: 15 residues. The CDR3 here is CASSLVQGARDEQYF. The CDR3 nucleotides read TGTGCCAGCAGCCTAGTACAGGGGGCAAGAGACGAGCAGTACTTC.

The rearrangement uses TRBV25-1 and TRBJ1-2; TRBD1 matches at 9 bases. Germline values: CDR1 MGHDK, CDR2 SYGVNS. Losses at the gene ends were 5 bases for V and 4 bases for J; bases not matched to a gene: 5. The CDR3 loop spans 14 amino acids. The CDR3 protein is CASSLQGASYGYTF. Here the CDR3 DNA reads TGTGCCAGCAGTTTACAGGGGGCTAGCTATGGCTACACCTTC.

Regarding this clone: This specimen includes other DNA sequences encoding the same CDR3. The V and J genes are TRBV19 and TRBJ1-1; D remains ambiguous. Germline CDR1 LNHDA, CDR2 SQIVND (reference sequence). The CDR3 runs 15 residues. Trimming removed 1 base from V and 0 bases from J, with 9 bases in between. CDR3 coding DNA: TGTGCCAGTAGTATAGGGGGAGGAATGAACACTGAAGCTTTCTTT. Encoded protein: CASSIGGGMNTEAFF.

This chain connects TRBV6-6 to TRBJ2-3; 9 bases match TRBD2. From germline, CDR1 is MNHNY and CDR2 SVGAGI (reference sequence). The CDR3 is made up of 14 amino acids. V was pared by 3 bases and J by 5 bases, with 3 bases of the junction left unmatched. CDR3 coding DNA: TGTGCCAGCAGTTATGTAGCGGGGGAAGATACGCAGTATTTT. This sequence encodes CASSYVAGEDTQYF.

This sequence joins TRBV30 and TRBJ1-2, with D possibly matching TRBD1 (5 bases). V lost 0 bases and J 3 bases, leaving 11 bases between the germline ends. This CDR3 contains 14 residues. The germline gives CDR1 GTSNPN, CDR2 SVGIG (reference sequence). The CDR3 sequence is CAWSVRGGHYGYTF. CDR3 bases: TGTGCCTGGAGTGTACGGGGGGGACACTATGGCTACACCTTC.

The chain employs TRBV7-8 and TRBJ1-3, with D possibly TRBD1 on 5 matching bases. The CDR3 extends over 16 amino acids. CDR1 and CDR2 (germline): SGHVS, FQNEAQ. V lost 2 bases and J 4 bases, leaving 15 bases between the germline ends. The CDR3 reads CASSLSRDTWGNTIYF. As DNA, the CDR3 is TGTGCCAGCAGCTTAAGCAGGGATACTTGGGGAAACACCATATATTTT.

The DNA for the CDR3 is TGCGCCAGCAGGCGAACTAGCGGGAGGTACAATGAGCAGTTCTTC. Residues: CASRRTSGRYNEQFF. This chain uses TRBV5-1 with TRBJ2-1; TRBD2 matches 12 bases. CDR3 size: 15 residues. The V gene end was trimmed by 5 bases and the J gene end by 4 bases; junction bases not matched to a gene: 4. Germline lookup yields CDR1 SGHRS and CDR2 YFSETQ.

The rearrangement joins TRBV4-1 to TRBJ1-5, with D possibly being TRBD1 (5 bases). The CDR3 sequence is 16 residues long. CDR1 and CDR2 from the germline V gene are MGHRA and YSYEKL. The germline V and J ends were trimmed by 0 bases and 2 bases, with 11 bases remaining between them. CDR3 amino acids: CASSQDVGAGNQPQHF. The CDR3 DNA follows: TGCGCCAGCAGCCAAGATGTAGGGGCGGGCAATCAGCCCCAGCATTTT.

The chain has TRBV30 and TRBJ2-7; 11 nucleotides align to TRBD2. Trimming at V came to 0 bases and at J to 7 bases, leaving 8 bases not matched to a gene. CDR1 and CDR2 (germline): GTSNPN, SVGIG (reference sequence). CDR3 length: 15 amino acids. This CDR3 is CAWSVLAGGPGEQYF. CDR3 DNA: TGTGCCTGGAGTGTTTTAGCGGGGGGGCCGGGGGAGCAGTACTTC.

The table lists this clone with many counts. The rearrangement joins TRBV30 to TRBJ1-1; D perhaps matches TRBD1 (6 bases). Trimming took off 3 bases at V and 6 bases at J, with 17 bases between the two ends. The CDR3 runs to 14 residues. In germline, CDR1 is GTSNPN, CDR2 SVGIG (reference sequence). The CDR3 DNA is TGTGCCTGGAGCGACGCACAGGGCTCTGCTGAAGCTTTCTTT. Translated: CAWSDAQGSAEAFF.

V usage is TRBV29-1 and J usage is TRBJ1-3; TRBD1 matches at 7 bases. CDR3 size: 13 residues. With 6 bases clipped from V and 2 bases from J, the junction kept 4 bases outside the gene matches. From germline, CDR1 is SQVTM and CDR2 ANQGSEA. The CDR3 region has the DNA TGCAGCGTCGACAGGGAACCTGGAAACACCATATATTTT. Translating gives CSVDREPGNTIYF.

The chain carries TRBV19 and TRBJ2-7; TRBD2 aligns across 8 bases. This CDR3 has 15 residues. The junction had 6 bases not matched to a gene; V was cut back by 1 base and J by 4 bases. Germline V gives CDR1 LNHDA, CDR2 SQIVND (reference sequence). Here the CDR3 DNA reads TGTGCCAGTAGTATAGGGCGACTAGCGTCTTACGAGCAGTACTTC. This gives the protein CASSIGRLASYEQYF. Combining the CDR3 with reference TRBV19 and TRBJ2-7 gives the whole variable domain DGGITQSPKYLFRKEGQNVTLSCEQNLNHDAMYWYRQDPGQGLRLIYYSQIVNDFQKGDIAEGYSVSREKKESFPLTVTSAQKNPTAFYLCASSIGRLASYEQYFGPGTRLTVT.

This chain connects TRBV5-1 to TRBJ1-1, with D maybe TRBD1 (5 bases). The ends were cut back, 0 bases at V and 8 bases at J, with 11 bases in the middle. Germline CDR1 is SGHRS and CDR2 is YFSETQ. The CDR3 is 13 amino acids. DNA for the CDR3: TGCGCCAGCAGCTTGGGACAGCCGCCCGAAGCTTTCTTT. It is translated as CASSLGQPPEAFF.

This chain uses TRBV7-9 with TRBJ2-7; 8 bases are a match to TRBD2. V gave up 5 bases and J gave up 0 bases; unmatched junction bases: 3. The CDR3 loop spans 14 amino acids. Germline V gives CDR1 SEHNR, CDR2 FQNEAQ (reference sequence). CDR3 DNA sequence: TGTGCCAGCAGCAGGACTAGCAGCTCCTACGAGCAGTACTTC. Its protein is CASSRTSSSYEQYF.

This clone was recorded once. The chain recombines TRBV6-5 with TRBJ2-3; TRBD2 matches 9 bases. Unmatched junction bases numbered 4, after V lost 2 bases and J lost 1 base. This CDR3 contains 16 residues. Germline CDR1 and CDR2: MNHEY and SVGAGI. CDR3 DNA sequence: TGTGCCAGCAGTTACGGCGCTAGCGGGGGCACAGATACGCAGTATTTT. It codes for CASSYGASGGTDTQYF.

The gene calls are TRBV27 and TRBJ2-1; TRBD2 matches at 8 bases. Germline CDR1 and CDR2: MNHEY and SMNVEV (reference sequence). The CDR3 sequence is 16 residues long. With V trimmed by 1 base and J by 6 bases, 8 bases remained unmatched. CDR3 loop: CASSLWPGRAPNEQFF. For the CDR3, the DNA is TGTGCCAGCAGTTTATGGCCCGGGAGGGCCCCCAATGAGCAGTTCTTC.

This rearrangement joins TRBV4-1 to TRBJ2-2; 7 nucleotides align to TRBD2. V shed 0 bases, J shed 9 bases, and the junction held 10 bases outside the gene matches. This CDR3 is built from 16 residues. Looked up from germline, CDR1 is MGHRA and CDR2 is YSYEKL. The CDR3 protein is CASSQEGRADDRELFF. The CDR3 DNA is TGCGCCAGCAGCCAAGAGGGGAGGGCAGACGACAGGGAGCTGTTTTTT.